The 23 T cell receptor beta chains presented below share a single source sample, sequenced in a study of CD8+CD57+ T cells in acquired aplastic anemia. CDR3 and TCR beta VDJ profiling relied on a genomic DNA template. MiXCR, run by TCRdb on the reads, gives a single entry per CDR3 protein. The sample lists around 200,000 distinct CDR3 sequences, roughly half occurring once. CD8+CD57+ cell expansion, shown by flow cytometry, had occurred in the patients selected for sequencing. Material: sorted CD4+, CD8+, or CD8+CD57+ T cells (not recorded which) from PBMCs. These receptor sequences come from a human donor with aplastic anemia.

The V and J genes are TRBV12-3 or TRBV12-4 and TRBJ1-1; D is uncertain. Trimming cost V 2 bases and J 3 bases, with 7 bases left between them. The CDR3 has 13 residues. For the CDR3, the DNA is TGTGCCAGCAGTTTAAACGGGCACACTGAAGCTTTCTTT. Translation: CASSLNGHTEAFF.

The chain recombines TRBV9 with TRBJ1-1; TRBD1 might be the D (5 bases). V lost 2 bases, J lost 6 bases, and 26 bases lay in between. Germline lookup yields CDR1 SGDLS and CDR2 YYNGEE. The CDR3 runs 18 residues. The CDR3 DNA sequence: TGTGCCAGCAGCGTTGGGGACGGGTCAGGGAGTATTTGGGCTGAAGCTTTCTTT. As protein: CASSVGDGSGSIWAEAFF.

This clonotype was found once. V gene TRBV5-6 combines with J gene TRBJ2-7; no definite D call. Germline lookup yields CDR1 SGHDT and CDR2 YYEEEE. The CDR3 has 15 amino acids. V lost 0 bases and J 4 bases, leaving 14 bases between the germline ends. CDR3 nucleotides: TGTGCCAGCAGCTTGGAATTCCTAGATGTGTACGAGCAGTACTTC. This encodes CASSLEFLDVYEQYF.

This clonotype was detected ten times or more. The rearrangement links TRBV24-1 to TRBJ2-2; D remains ambiguous. Trimming removed 5 bases at V and 1 base at J, with 4 bases between. Germline CDR1 is KGHDR and CDR2 is SFDVKD. This CDR3 spans 13 amino acids. The CDR3 sequence is CATSVMNTGELFF. The CDR3 nucleotides are TGTGCCACCAGTGTTATGAACACCGGGGAGCTGTTTTTT.

As concerns this clonotype: Germline is not matched at one junction end, which may reflect a read error. The V and J genes are TRBV7-2 and TRBJ2-7; no reliable D call. Germline CDR1 reads SGHTA; CDR2 reads FQGNSA. This CDR3 has 12 amino acids. The CDR3 nucleotides are TGTGCCAGCAGCTTAAGCACATCGGACCCGGTCTTC. Protein: CASSLSTSDPVF. The complete variable domain, with remaining parts taken from reference TRBV7-2 and TRBJ2-7, reads GAGVSQSPSNKVTEKGKDVELRCDPISGHTALYWYRQSLGQGLEFLIYFQGNSAPDKSGLPSDRFSAERTGGSVSTLTIQRTQQEDSAVYLCASSLSTSDPVFGPGTRLTVT.

The chain is built from TRBV11-2 and TRBJ2-3; D is possibly TRBD2 (6 bases). Trimming left V 4 bases short and J 3 bases short, with 11 bases between. The germline CDR1 and CDR2 sequences are SGHAT and FQNNGV. This CDR3 contains 14 residues. CDR3 region: CASSYGGPTDTQYF. CDR3 bases: TGTGCCAGCAGCTACGGAGGGCCAACAGATACGCAGTATTTT.

The gene calls are TRBV11-2 and TRBJ2-1; the match to TRBD2 covers 10 bases. Looked up from germline, CDR1 is SGHAT and CDR2 is FQNNGV. The CDR3 contains 18 residues. J lost 10 bases, V lost 5 bases, and 20 bases had no gene match. The CDR3 nucleotides read TGTGCCAGCAGCCCCTACGTGGTAGCGGGAGGCTTGGCTATGGAGCAGTTCTTC. It translates to CASSPYVVAGGLAMEQFF.

This clonotype was observed a handful of times. CDR3 bases: TGTGCCAGCAGTTACTCACAGCTTTACACCGGGGAGCTGTTTTTT. It encodes CASSYSQLYTGELFF. The chain combines TRBV6-6 with TRBJ2-2; no definite D call. This CDR3 has 15 residues. CDR1 and CDR2 from the germline V gene are MNHNY and SVGAGI (reference sequence). The V end was cut by 0 bases, the J end by 3 bases, with 8 bases between.

As for this clonotype: This may stem from a read error, because a much larger clone lies one nucleotide away. V usage is TRBV11-3 and J usage is TRBJ1-3; perhaps TRBD1 as D (5 bases). This CDR3 is 13 amino acids long. Per the germline V gene, CDR1 is SGHNT and CDR2 is YENEEA. For the CDR3, the DNA is TGTGCCAGCAGCCAGAACACAGGATACACCACATATTTT. The encoded protein is CASSQNTGYTTYF.

A few counts support this clonotype. One base away lies a much larger clone, so this may be a sequencing read error. The chain joins TRBV15 to TRBJ2-2; TRBD1 is a possible D gene (6 bases). The length of the CDR3 is 19 residues. The V gene's germline CDR1 is LNHNV and CDR2 YYDKDF (reference sequence). CDR3 in amino acids: CATSREGRVSKGDTGELVF. CDR3 coding DNA: TGTGCCACCAGCAGAGAGGGCAGGGTATCAAAGGGGGACACCGGGGAGCTGGTTTTT.

The chain carries TRBV6-1 and TRBJ2-5; TRBD1 is a possible D gene (6 bases). Per germline, CDR1 MNHNS and CDR2 SASEGT. This CDR3 is built from 16 residues. The V end was cut by 0 bases, the J end by 0 bases, with 11 bases between. The CDR3 loop reads CASSEAGQLYQETQYF. Here the CDR3 DNA reads TGTGCCAGCAGTGAAGCGGGACAACTGTACCAAGAGACCCAGTACTTC.

In regard to this clonotype: One junction end disagrees with the germline gene, perhaps due to a read error. The rearrangement links TRBV7-8 to TRBJ2-1; TRBD2 matches 7 bases. Germline V CDR1 and CDR2: SGHVS, FQNEAQ. This CDR3 has 13 amino acids. The CDR3 sequence: CASRGSAGTTSNF. CDR3 DNA sequence: TGTGCCAGCAGAGGATCTGCCGGGACTACCTCGAACTTC.

The chain is built from TRBV18 and TRBJ2-7, with 7 bases fitting TRBD1. The V segment lost 3 bases and the J segment 4 bases; nucleotides outside the gene matches: 12. In germline, CDR1 is KGHSH, CDR2 LQKENI. The CDR3 has 16 residues. The CDR3 protein is CASSPFSGQVAYEQYF. The CDR3 region has the DNA TGTGCCAGCTCACCTTTTTCCGGACAGGTGGCTTACGAGCAGTACTTC.

The rearrangement links TRBV10-3 to TRBJ2-7, with 7 bases fitting TRBD1. The V and J ends lost 10 bases and 1 base, in that order; junction bases with no gene match: 16. Per the germline V gene, CDR1 is ENHRY and CDR2 is SYGVKD. The CDR3 totals 16 residues. Written as DNA, the CDR3 is TGTGCCAGCAGGCCCTCCCCGGGACAGCGATCCTACGAGCAGTACTTC. Its translation: CASRPSPGQRSYEQYF.

This clonotype was detected many times. This sequence joins TRBV20-1 and TRBJ2-1; 9 nucleotides agree with TRBD2. The CDR3 is 16 amino acids. Germline V gene data show CDR1 as DFQATT and CDR2 as SNEGSKA (reference sequence). The trim removed 2 bases at V and 0 bases at J, leaving 5 bases unmatched. The chain's CDR3 is CSARKTSGFSYNEQFF. CDR3 in DNA: TGCAGTGCTAGAAAAACTAGCGGGTTCTCCTACAATGAGCAGTTCTTC.

CDR3 DNA sequence: TGTGCCAGCAGCAAAGCGGCTTTGGGGCAGTACTTC. Translating gives CASSKAALGQYF. V gene TRBV7-9 combines with J gene TRBJ2-7, with D possibly matching TRBD2 (5 bases). Germline values: CDR1 SEHNR, CDR2 FQNEAQ (reference sequence). The V end lost 5 bases, the J end lost 9 bases, and 14 bases lay between the germline ends. The CDR3 length is 12 residues.

The chain uses TRBV29-1 and TRBJ1-2; unclear D gene. Germline V CDR1 and CDR2: SQVTM, ANQGSEA. This CDR3 is built from 10 residues. The V end lost 5 bases, the J end lost 6 bases, and 7 bases lay between the germline ends. For the CDR3, the DNA is TGCAGCGTTCGGACTGATGGCTACACCTTC. Encoded protein: CSVRTDGYTF.

This clonotype was counted many times. The rearrangement uses TRBV9 and TRBJ2-4, with D perhaps TRBD1 (6 bases). Looked up from germline, CDR1 is SGDLS and CDR2 is YYNGEE. Trimming cost V 3 bases and J 6 bases, with 13 bases left between them. The CDR3 contains 14 residues. CDR3 sequence: CASSDLRGGNIQYF. CDR3 bases: TGTGCCAGCAGCGACCTCAGGGGTGGAAACATTCAGTACTTC.

The chain is built from TRBV10-1 and TRBJ1-5; D gene uncertain. The CDR3 runs 14 residues. The germline CDR1 and CDR2 sequences are WNHNN and SYGVQD (reference sequence). V lost 5 bases, J lost 5 bases, and 13 bases lay in between. DNA of the CDR3: TGCGCCAGCAGTATAGCCCGGCCGGATCAGCCCCAGCATTTT. Translating it yields CASSIARPDQPQHF.

The chain combines TRBV14 with TRBJ1-6; D is uncertain. V was clipped by 9 bases and J by 8 bases, with 17 bases between them. The CDR3 spans 14 residues. In germline, CDR1 is SGHDN, CDR2 FVKESK. The CDR3 is CASKTTPWYSPLHF. DNA of the CDR3: TGTGCCAGTAAAACGACACCATGGTATTCACCCCTCCACTTT.

In this sample, this clonotype turned up a few times. This sequence joins TRBV29-1 and TRBJ2-7; D gene unclear. There are 11 residues in the CDR3. Germline V gives CDR1 SQVTM, CDR2 ANQGSEA. Trimming removed 6 bases at V and 6 bases at J, with 12 bases between. DNA for the CDR3: TGCAGCGTCGATTGGGGTTTCGAGCAGTACTTC. Translated, it gives CSVDWGFEQYF.

V gene TRBV5-1 combines with J gene TRBJ2-5; D not resolved. Trimming removed 1 base at V and 5 bases at J, with 12 bases between. CDR3 length equals 14 residues. Germline CDR1 is SGHRS and CDR2 is YFSETQ. CDR3 bases: TGCGCCAGCAGCTTGTTCAACCCCACCGAGACCCAGTACTTC. It yields the protein CASSLFNPTETQYF. Filled out from reference TRBV5-1 and TRBJ2-5, the complete variable domain reads KAGVTQTPRYLIKTRGQQVTLSCSPISGHRSVSWYQQTPGQGLQFLFEYFSETQRNKGNFPGRFSGRQFSNSRSEMNVSTLELGDSALYLCASSLFNPTETQYFGPGTRLLVL.

A few counts support this clonotype. The rearrangement links TRBV2 to TRBJ2-1, with 9 bases identical to TRBD1. The CDR3 sequence is 14 residues long. Germline CDR1 is SNHLY and CDR2 is FYNNEI. V lost 7 bases and J lost 8; bases outside the gene matches: 9. As DNA, the CDR3 is TGTGCCAGCACCCCGGGACAGGGATGGGATGAGCAGTTCTTC. Amino acids: CASTPGQGWDEQFF. The whole variable domain, filled in from reference TRBV2 and TRBJ2-1, reads EPEVTQTPSHQVTQMGQEVILRCVPISNHLYFYWYRQILGQKVEFLVSFYNNEISEKSEIFDDQFSVERPDGSNFTLKIRSTKLEDSAMYFCASTPGQGWDEQFFGPGTRLTVL.